The source of this TCR beta chain is a study of T cells in Graves' hyperthyroidism and ophthalmopathy. Study outcomes and limitations: Blood held most thyroid clonotypes expanded above 0.001 frequency.

This CDR3 is 17 amino acids long. Germline CDR1 SQVTM, CDR2 ANQGSEA. The ends were cut back, 0 bases at V and 0 bases at J, with 12 bases in the middle. Amplification yielded TCR beta CDR3 regions, with RNA transcripts as the source. Carried out on the TCR CDR3, a first-round RT-PCR used the HTBI primer set. In TCRdb, the multiplex PCR reads were re-called with MiXCR into one record per CDR3 protein. The sample consists of some 600,000 distinct CDR3 sequences, roughly 14% of them appearing once. Note on this clonotype: Its specificity is unknown.

This receptor was obtained from a woman aged 25 to 39 with Graves' hyperthyroidism that later progressed to Graves' ophthalmopathy. The chain recombines TRBV29-1 with TRBJ2-6; D is ambiguous. The sequenced material came from blood. The CDR3 sequence: CSVEEWTPHSGANVLTF. The CDR3 DNA follows: TGCAGCGTTGAAGAATGGACGCCACACTCTGGGGCCAACGTCCTGACTTTC.